This entry describes one TCR beta chain. The data originate from a study of blood T cell repertoires in COVID-19. In the study overall: Both acute and convalescent COVID-19 samples were obtained from the United States, Italy and Spain.

Participant-given clinical history determined each cohort assignment. Someone with COVID-19 had been met by exposed participants within 2 weeks before study entry. V lost 8 bases to trimming and J lost 2 bases; unmatched junction nucleotides: 6. Per the germline V gene, CDR1 is SQVTM and CDR2 is ANQGSEA. This CDR3 contains 15 residues. Some clones are missing from TCRdb's copy, which holds only in-frame ones; the method was immunoSEQ multiplex PCR. The table records some 180,000 clones, roughly three quarters of them present only once. The rearrangement uses TRBV29-1 and TRBJ2-1; 13 positions agree with TRBD2. Sample: PBMCs or T cells enriched from blood (not recorded which). This receptor was identified in a man aged 55-75 years who had been exposed to COVID-19. CDR3 bases: TGCAGCTCCCGGACTAGCGGGAGTCCCTACAATGAGCAGTTCTTC. Protein product: CSSRTSGSPYNEQFF.